This TCR beta chain appears in the sequencing data of a study of human T cells and chemical hapten exposure. Background on the study: The cohort included alopecia areata under or over 50% scalp, totalis and universalis.

Original methodology: TCR counts had a median of about 100,000 per sample and spanned about 20,000 to 700,000. MiXCR, run by TCRdb on the RACE reads, gives a single entry per CDR3 protein. These V and J calls originate from TCRdb's pipeline instead of the authors' own analysis. In the table there are 65,000 to 95,000 distinct CDR3 sequences, about 6.3% of which are singletons. Whole-study results and caveats: Compared to controls, expanded TCRs made significantly more large clusters of similar CDR3s.

This clonotype was recorded at least ten times. Its antigen is unknown. Noted time point: patch test 2, 6 weeks after DPC sensitization. Treatment noted: therapeutic diphenylcyclopropenone sensitization with weekly scalp DPC. This CDR3 spans 15 amino acids. The V gene's germline CDR1 is DFQATT and CDR2 SNEGSKA (reference sequence). The V gene lost 3 bases and the J gene lost 2 bases, with 11 bases spanning the gap. The receptor's source is a woman aged 30 to 39 with alopecia areata. Some clones in this sample may be carry-over from other donors' samples. The rearrangement joins TRBV20-1 to TRBJ1-6; D uncertain. The sample here was whole blood, taken in connection with sensitization to the hapten diphenylcyclopropenone (DPC). The CDR3 spells CSARGTATYNSPLHF. The CDR3 DNA sequence: TGCAGTGCTAGGGGCACGGCGACCTATAATTCACCCCTCCACTTT.